What follows are 20 T cell receptor beta chains derived from one specimen sequenced in a study of T cells in Graves' hyperthyroidism and ophthalmopathy. Template material for amplifying TCR beta CDR3 regions consisted of RNA transcripts. HTBI primers were used for first-round RT-PCR of the TCR CDR3. Each CDR3 protein gets one entry after TCRdb re-called the multiplex PCR reads with MiXCR. The table has under 450,000 distinct CDR3 sequences, 15% to 19% seen once; the top ten hold roughly 14%. Material for sequencing was blood. The origin of the receptors is a woman between 18 and 29 years old with Graves' hyperthyroidism.

This clonotype was detected many times. This rearrangement joins TRBV12-3 or TRBV12-4 to TRBJ2-2, with D unclear. The CDR3 spans 14 residues. Trimming cost V 7 bases and J 4 bases, with 13 bases left between them. The CDR3 loop is CASNPLGRTGELFF. The CDR3, as DNA: TGTGCCAGCAACCCTCTTGGGCGCACCGGGGAGCTGTTTTTT.

This clonotype was counted only a few times. This clone may be a read error of a much larger clone one base away. It is likely a read error, because the conserved phenylalanine at the end of the CDR3 is missing. The chain carries TRBV7-6 and TRBJ2-5, with a weak D call TRBD1 (6 bases). From germline, CDR1 is SGHVS and CDR2 FNYEAQ. V was trimmed by 2 bases and J by 1 base, leaving 17 bases between them. CDR3 length: 17 residues. Written as DNA, the CDR3 is TGTGCCAGCAGCTTACTAGGCAGGGGTTCCCTCCAAGAGACCCAGTACCTC. This gives the protein CASSLLGRGSLQETQYL.

The chain combines TRBV20-1 with TRBJ2-3, with unresolved D. The germline V gene encodes CDR1 DFQATT and CDR2 SNEGSKA (reference sequence). Deletions cut 1 base from V and 2 bases from J, with 13 bases between. This CDR3 is built from 15 residues. The CDR3 protein is CSARGSDRYTDTQYF. CDR3 nucleotides: TGCAGTGCTAGAGGGTCGGACCGATACACAGATACGCAGTATTTT.

V is TRBV3-1 and J is TRBJ2-2; no reliable D call. Germline CDR1 and CDR2: LGHDT and YNNKEL (reference sequence). Trimming took 1 base from V and 8 from J, leaving 5 bases between them. This CDR3 has 12 amino acids. Here the CDR3 reads CASSQAFGELFF. In nucleotides, the CDR3 is TGTGCCAGCAGCCAAGCGTTTGGGGAGCTGTTTTTT.

The chain couples TRBV6-1 to TRBJ2-2; 8 bases are shared with TRBD1. Trimming took 6 bases from V and 3 from J; bases not matched to a gene: 15. This CDR3 is 18 amino acids long. Germline CDR1 and CDR2: MNHNS and SASEGT. The CDR3 DNA reads TGTGCCAGCAGGGGCGATTCAGGGGGCGGACCTTACACCGGGGAGCTGTTTTTT. This gives the protein CASRGDSGGGPYTGELFF.

This clonotype was observed at least ten times. This chain uses TRBV7-2 with TRBJ1-1; 7 bases are shared with TRBD1. CDR3 length: 15 amino acids. The ends lost 0 bases at V and 4 bases at J; junction bases unmatched: 5. Germline V gene data show CDR1 as SGHTA and CDR2 as FQGNSA. CDR3 bases: TGTGCCAGCAGCTTAGCAGGGGGCCTTTTCACTGAAGCTTTCTTT. Protein sequence: CASSLAGGLFTEAFF. Together with reference TRBV7-2 and TRBJ1-1, the CDR3 gives the full variable domain: GAGVSQSPSNKVTEKGKDVELRCDPISGHTALYWYRQSLGQGLEFLIYFQGNSAPDKSGLPSDRFSAERTGGSVSTLTIQRTQQEDSAVYLCASSLAGGLFTEAFFGQGTRLTVV.

V is TRBV5-1 and J is TRBJ2-3; 7 bases agree with TRBD2. The CDR3 is 15 residues long. Looked up from germline, CDR1 is SGHRS and CDR2 is YFSETQ. Unmatched junction bases numbered 9, after V lost 4 bases and J lost 4 bases. The CDR3 spells CASSPGRARPDTQYF. The CDR3 DNA reads TGCGCCAGCAGCCCGGGGAGGGCTCGCCCAGATACGCAGTATTTT.

This clonotype occurred many times. The rearrangement uses TRBV11-2 and TRBJ2-7, with D perhaps being TRBD1 or TRBD2 (5 bases each). The CDR3 runs 15 residues. The germline gives CDR1 SGHAT, CDR2 FQNNGV. V was shortened by 1 base and J by 3 bases, with 13 bases between the two germline ends. CDR3 amino acids: CASSLAPGSSYEQYF. The CDR3 DNA sequence: TGTGCCAGCAGCTTAGCCCCAGGGAGCAGCTACGAGCAGTACTTC.

This clonotype has a count of ten or more. The rearrangement links TRBV6-2 or TRBV6-3 to TRBJ2-1, with D maybe TRBD1 (5 bases). The CDR3 has 19 amino acids. The V end was cut by 0 bases, the J end by 3 bases, with 21 bases between. The germline V gene has CDR1 MNHEY and CDR2 SVGEGT. CDR3 in amino acids: CASSYSFVSSQGFYNEQFF. CDR3 in DNA: TGTGCCAGCAGTTACTCCTTCGTAAGTTCTCAGGGTTTCTACAATGAGCAGTTCTTC.

A few counts support this clonotype. This chain uses TRBV10-3 with TRBJ2-2; D possibly uses TRBD1 or TRBD2 (5 bases each). V was pared by 11 bases and J by 0 bases, with 19 bases between. CDR3 length equals 16 residues. Germline CDR1 reads ENHRY; CDR2 reads SYGVKD. The CDR3 sequence is CAGGTSAFSNTGELFF. CDR3 in DNA: TGTGCCGGGGGAACCTCAGCGTTCTCGAACACCGGGGAGCTGTTTTTT.

This clonotype has at least ten counts. The V and J genes are TRBV4-3 and TRBJ1-5; D is undetermined. The CDR3 loop spans 16 amino acids. V lost 0 bases, J lost 3 bases, and 12 bases lay in between. Germline loops: CDR1 LGHNA, CDR2 YSLEER. The CDR3: CASSQDWKGDNQPQHF. In nucleotides, the CDR3 is TGCGCCAGCAGCCAAGATTGGAAGGGAGACAATCAGCCCCAGCATTTT.

V gene TRBV2 combines with J gene TRBJ2-5; TRBD1 matches at 7 bases. CDR3 size: 15 residues. With V trimmed by 0 bases and J by 3 bases, 4 bases remained unmatched. The germline V gene has CDR1 SNHLY and CDR2 FYNNEI. CDR3 protein: CASSEAVTGEETQYF. The CDR3 coding sequence is TGTGCCAGCAGTGAAGCAGTAACAGGGGAAGAGACCCAGTACTTC. Full variable domain (rest looked up from reference TRBV2 and TRBJ2-5): EPEVTQTPSHQVTQMGQEVILRCVPISNHLYFYWYRQILGQKVEFLVSFYNNEISEKSEIFDDQFSVERPDGSNFTLKIRSTKLEDSAMYFCASSEAVTGEETQYFGPGTRLLVL.

This clonotype was seen repeatedly, ten times or more. The chain carries TRBV6-1 and TRBJ1-4; no clear D. The CDR3 is made up of 14 amino acids. The germline CDR1 and CDR2 sequences are MNHNS and SASEGT. Trimming took 1 base from V and 5 from J, leaving 8 bases between them. CDR3 residues: CASSEGQENEKLFF. The CDR3 DNA sequence: TGTGCCAGCAGTGAAGGACAAGAGAATGAAAAACTGTTTTTT.

This clonotype was seen many times. This chain connects TRBV28 to TRBJ2-1; D remains unclear. Trimming took off 3 bases at V and 11 bases at J, with 8 bases between the two ends. The CDR3 contains 11 residues. Germline V lookup: CDR1 MDHEN, CDR2 SYDVKM. The CDR3 region has the DNA TGTGCCAGCAGTTTCAAGGGCCAGCAGTTCTTC. It is translated as CASSFKGQQFF.

This clonotype was recorded at least ten times. This chain joins TRBV7-2 and TRBJ1-6, with 8 bases lining up with TRBD1. The CDR3 runs to 13 residues. After removal of 8 bases from V and 9 bases from J, the junction contained 6 bases not matched to a gene. Germline lookup yields CDR1 SGHTA and CDR2 FQGNSA. Written as DNA, the CDR3 is TGTGCCAGCCGAGGACAGGGTAGTTCACCCCTCCACTTT. Amino acid sequence: CASRGQGSSPLHF.

There are many counts of this clonotype. The chain carries TRBV18 and TRBJ2-1, with TRBD1 matching over 7 bases. V lost 5 bases, J lost 5 bases, and 9 bases stayed unmatched. This CDR3 comprises 15 residues. CDR1 is KGHSH, CDR2 LQKENI, per germline. The CDR3 protein is CASSAQGVIDNEQFF. CDR3 nucleotides: TGTGCCAGCTCAGCTCAGGGGGTTATAGACAATGAGCAGTTCTTC.

This chain uses TRBV7-9 with TRBJ2-1; 7 bases fit TRBD2. After removal of 5 bases from V and 2 bases from J, the junction contained 15 bases not matched to a gene. Germline V lookup: CDR1 SEHNR, CDR2 FQNEAQ (reference sequence). The CDR3 has 18 amino acids. The CDR3 sequence is CASSLGTWRERTYNEQFF. The CDR3 nucleotides read TGTGCCAGCAGCCTGGGGACTTGGCGGGAGAGAACCTACAATGAGCAGTTCTTC.

This clonotype has ten or more counts. The chain employs TRBV3-1 and TRBJ2-5; D not certain. The ends were cut back, 4 bases at V and 4 bases at J, with 10 bases in the middle. CDR3 size: 13 residues. Per the germline V gene, CDR1 is LGHDT and CDR2 is YNNKEL (reference sequence). CDR3 residues: CASSPSPGETQYF. The DNA of the CDR3 is TGTGCCAGCAGCCCCTCTCCCGGAGAGACCCAGTACTTC.

The V and J genes are TRBV5-5 and TRBJ2-2; no firm D call. V was cut by 4 bases and J by 5 bases, with 9 bases left in between. The CDR3 spans 13 residues. Germline loops: CDR1 SGHKS, CDR2 YYEKEE (reference sequence). CDR3 loop: CASSTRVTGELFF. The CDR3 nucleotides are TGTGCCAGCAGCACAAGGGTGACCGGGGAGCTGTTTTTT.

V usage is TRBV18 and J usage is TRBJ2-3; tentatively, D is TRBD1 or TRBD2 (5 bases each). The germline CDR1 and CDR2 sequences are KGHSH and LQKENI. Deletions cut 0 bases from V and 1 base from J, with 14 bases between. The length of the CDR3 is 17 residues. The CDR3: CASSPPGVAQRTDTQYF. DNA of the CDR3: TGTGCCAGCTCACCACCGGGGGTAGCGCAACGCACAGATACGCAGTATTTT.